Listed here are 5 T cell receptor beta chains from one sample, sequenced in a study of blood T cell repertoires in COVID-19. Libraries were prepared by immunoSEQ multiplex PCR; TCRdb keeps only in-frame clonotypes and omits some of them. Here the sample spans more than 80,000 clones, around nine tenths being singletons. Sample: peripheral blood. The source of these receptors is a man aged 80 or over with acute or convalescent COVID-19.

This chain connects TRBV6-5 to TRBJ2-1; D possibly corresponds to TRBD1 (6 bases). The CDR3 is 12 amino acids. CDR1 is MNHEY, CDR2 SVGAGI, per germline. V gave up 4 bases and J gave up 7 bases, with 8 bases separating them. The CDR3, as DNA: TGTGCCAGCAGTTTACAGGGTAATGAGCAGTTCTTC. Translation gives CASSLQGNEQFF.

The chain has TRBV19 and TRBJ2-1; 9 bases match TRBD2. CDR1 is LNHDA, CDR2 SQIVND, per germline (reference sequence). V lost 3 bases to trimming and J lost 9 bases; unmatched junction nucleotides: 6. This CDR3 is 14 amino acids long. CDR3 coding DNA: TGTGCCAGTAGTATGGTAGCGGGAGTGCCTGAGCAGTTCTTC. This encodes CASSMVAGVPEQFF.

This clone appeared a single time. CDR3 amino acids: CASIPDRDRDEQYF. CDR3 coding DNA: TGTGCCAGTATTCCTGACAGGGATCGTGACGAGCAGTACTTC. The V gene is TRBV19, the J gene TRBJ2-7; 7 positions match TRBD1. CDR3 size: 14 residues. Germline loops: CDR1 LNHDA, CDR2 SQIVND (reference sequence). Trimming took 7 bases from V and 5 from J; bases not matched to a gene: 11.

This clone was counted once. The gene calls are TRBV7-8 and TRBJ2-5, with 7 bases matching TRBD1. V shed 5 bases, J shed 4 bases, and the junction held 4 bases outside the gene matches. The CDR3 is 13 amino acids. CDR1 and CDR2 from the germline V gene are SGHVS and FQNEAQ. The CDR3 region is CASSRDRVETQYF. The CDR3 DNA follows: TGTGCCAGCAGCCGAGACAGGGTAGAGACCCAGTACTTC.

This chain uses TRBV6-5 with TRBJ1-1; D is perhaps TRBD1 (5 bases). Between the trimmed V and J ends, which lost 2 bases and 2 bases, there was a span of 9 bases. The germline gives CDR1 MNHEY, CDR2 SVGAGI. The CDR3 spans 14 residues. This CDR3 is CASSYGGVNTEAFF. The CDR3 nucleotides are TGTGCCAGCAGTTACGGAGGGGTTAACACTGAAGCTTTCTTT.